This TCR beta chain was profiled in a study of metastatic and nonmetastatic thyroid tumors. Study-wide findings and caveats: According to reports, the diversity of TCR beta was significantly higher in malignant thyroid tumors than in benign nodules, and this held in both blood and tumor samples.

This clone has a count of ten or more. Its matching antigen is unknown. Thyroid surgery took place with no prior treatment in any patient. MiXCR was used by TCRdb to re-call the PCR reads. The sample records roughly 22,000 clones, 13% being singletons. The junction had 24 bases not matched to a gene; V was cut back by 6 bases and J by 1 base. CDR1 is MRHNA, CDR2 SNTAGT, per germline. This CDR3 has 22 residues. The specimen was blood. The chain employs TRBV6-4 and TRBJ2-5; 12 positions match TRBD2. This clonotype was sampled from a female donor with papillary thyroid cancer or a benign thyroid nodule (not recorded which). Some clones in this sample may be carry-over from other donors' samples. Here the CDR3 DNA reads TGTGCCAGCAGACCCGGGGGTATGGGACTAGCGGGCGACTACAAGTTCCAAGAGACCCAGTACTTC. Amino acids: CASRPGGMGLAGDYKFQETQYF.